A single sample gave rise to the 18 T cell receptor beta chains below, sequenced in a study of blood T cells in healthy people across ages. A sample-barcoded 5' primer and a J-beta primer mix were used in a second PCR of roughly 7 to 11 cycles. TCRdb re-called the 5' RACE reads through MiXCR, storing one row per CDR3 protein. The repertoire holds 920,000 or so distinct CDR3 sequences, with more than 35% as singletons. Sequencing input: blood. The receptors originated from a woman in her sixties or seventies in good health.

This clonotype was observed a handful of times. The genes are TRBV28 and TRBJ2-7; TRBD2 matches 8 bases. Germline-derived CDR1 and CDR2 are MDHEN and SYDVKM. The length of the CDR3 is 18 residues. The trim removed 4 bases at V and 3 bases at J, leaving 17 bases unmatched. DNA of the CDR3: TGTGCCAGCAGTTCCATAAACCCGGGACTAGGAAAATACTACGAGCAGTACTTC. It encodes CASSSINPGLGKYYEQYF.

The chain recombines TRBV6-5 with TRBJ2-1; D uncertain. Germline loops: CDR1 MNHEY, CDR2 SVGAGI. V was trimmed by 0 bases and J by 8 bases, leaving 8 bases between them. There are 13 residues in the CDR3. CDR3 sequence (DNA): TGTGCCAGCAGTTACTCAGGGCACGATGAGCAGTTCTTC. It specifies CASSYSGHDEQFF.

This sequence joins TRBV6-2 or TRBV6-3 and TRBJ2-1, with TRBD1 as a possible D gene (6 bases). The CDR3 length is 15 residues. Per germline, CDR1 MNHEY and CDR2 SVGEGT. The V and J ends lost 5 bases and 4 bases respectively, with 15 bases between them. For the CDR3, the DNA is TGTGCCAGCAGTAACCCACCTACAGGGTACAATGAGCAGTTCTTC. This sequence encodes CASSNPPTGYNEQFF.

In this sample, this clonotype turned up a few times. This chain connects TRBV27 to TRBJ2-7, with 7 bases aligning to TRBD2. Germline values: CDR1 MNHEY, CDR2 SMNVEV (reference sequence). V was pared by 5 bases and J by 2 bases, with 9 bases of the junction left unmatched. There are 15 residues in the CDR3. The CDR3 spells CASSRRTSAPYEQYF. The CDR3 nucleotides are TGTGCCAGCAGTCGTCGCACTAGCGCTCCCTACGAGCAGTACTTC.

This clonotype was counted once. The chain uses TRBV2 and TRBJ2-1; D ambiguous. Germline loops: CDR1 SNHLY, CDR2 FYNNEI. The CDR3 length is 14 residues. Between the trimmed V and J ends, which lost 7 bases and 0 bases, there was a span of 10 bases. In DNA, the CDR3 is TGTGCCAGCAATGGGCAGGCCTCCTACAATGAGCAGTTCTTC. It yields the protein CASNGQASYNEQFF.

CDR3 protein: CASSQDAVPSYEQYF. In DNA form, the CDR3 reads TGTGCCAGCAGCCAAGACGCAGTACCCTCCTACGAGCAGTACTTC. The chain joins TRBV3-1 to TRBJ2-7; unclear D gene. The germline V and J ends were trimmed by 0 bases and 0 bases, with 9 bases remaining between them. The CDR3 covers 15 residues. Germline V lookup: CDR1 LGHDT, CDR2 YNNKEL (reference sequence).

The chain links TRBV28 to TRBJ2-7; D is possibly TRBD2 (6 bases). CDR3 length: 16 amino acids. Trimming stripped 6 bases from V and 2 bases from J, with 20 bases between. Per the germline V gene, CDR1 is MDHEN and CDR2 is SYDVKM. CDR3 loop: CASSFHTTREAYEQYF. Here the CDR3 DNA reads TGTGCCAGCAGCTTCCACACGACTAGAGAAGCCTACGAGCAGTACTTC.

This rearrangement joins TRBV29-1 to TRBJ1-4, with D maybe TRBD1 (6 bases). This CDR3 contains 13 residues. Germline V lookup: CDR1 SQVTM, CDR2 ANQGSEA. The germline V and J ends were trimmed by 5 bases and 5 bases, with 12 bases remaining between them. The CDR3 DNA is TGCAGCGTTATTATGGACAGCAATGAAAAACTGTTTTTT. This sequence encodes CSVIMDSNEKLFF.

The chain links TRBV29-1 to TRBJ2-7; 12 bases fit TRBD2. V dropped 4 bases and J dropped 6; count of bases not matched to a gene: 7. Germline V lookup: CDR1 SQVTM, CDR2 ANQGSEA. This CDR3 has 14 amino acids. DNA of the CDR3: TGCAGCGTTGCTCTCGGGACTAGCGGGTCCGAGCAGTACTTC. As protein: CSVALGTSGSEQYF.

This sequence joins TRBV20-1 and TRBJ1-2, with 7 bases that match TRBD1. V gave up 3 bases and J gave up 4 bases; unmatched junction bases: 11. The CDR3 loop spans 15 amino acids. Germline V lookup: CDR1 DFQATT, CDR2 SNEGSKA (reference sequence). As DNA, the CDR3 is TGCAGTGCTAGGGCACCGGGACAGAACCTCTATGGCTACACCTTC. Translation: CSARAPGQNLYGYTF.

In this sample, this clonotype turned up a few times. The CDR3 spells CASSVEIRPGDEQFF. The DNA for the CDR3 is TGTGCCAGCAGCGTAGAGATCCGCCCGGGAGATGAGCAGTTCTTC. The chain recombines TRBV9 with TRBJ2-1; tentative D call: TRBD2 (6 bases). Looked up from germline, CDR1 is SGDLS and CDR2 is YYNGEE. The CDR3 runs to 15 residues. V was trimmed by 0 bases and J by 8 bases, leaving 15 bases between them.

The rearrangement joins TRBV6-1 to TRBJ2-6; D is ambiguous. Germline V lookup: CDR1 MNHNS, CDR2 SASEGT. The CDR3 is 15 residues long. V lost 2 bases and J lost 0, with 5 bases in between. The CDR3 DNA follows: TGTGCCAGCAGTGAATACGACTCTGGGGCCAACGTCCTGACTTTC. It yields the protein CASSEYDSGANVLTF.

The rearrangement joins TRBV29-1 to TRBJ2-7; D might be TRBD1 (6 bases). Germline CDR1 is SQVTM and CDR2 is ANQGSEA. This CDR3 has 20 amino acids. V was cut by 1 base and J by 2 bases, with 30 bases left in between. CDR3 sequence reads: CSVEGRPRDKEPSNPYEQYF. As DNA, the CDR3 is TGCAGCGTTGAAGGAAGGCCCCGGGACAAAGAACCCAGTAATCCCTACGAGCAGTACTTC.

This clonotype was picked up many times. The chain couples TRBV5-1 to TRBJ2-5; D uncertain. Trimming stripped 1 base from V and 5 bases from J, with 6 bases between. This CDR3 is 12 amino acids long. Germline CDR1 and CDR2: SGHRS and YFSETQ. The CDR3 reads CASSLNPETQYF. The CDR3 DNA sequence: TGCGCCAGCAGCTTGAATCCCGAGACCCAGTACTTC.

V and J are TRBV28 and TRBJ2-1; 11 positions agree with TRBD2. CDR1 and CDR2 (germline): MDHEN, SYDVKM. The CDR3 contains 16 residues. Trimming at V came to 6 bases and at J to 10 bases, leaving 14 bases not matched to a gene. CDR3 protein: CASRLRTSGYFSEQFF. CDR3 DNA: TGTGCCAGCAGGCTACGGACTAGCGGGTACTTCTCGGAGCAGTTCTTC.

The chain is built from TRBV7-9 and TRBJ2-3; D is unresolved. The CDR3 runs 13 residues. Trimming left V 1 base short and J 6 bases short, with 8 bases between. CDR1 is SEHNR and CDR2 is FQNEAQ in the germline V gene (reference sequence). CDR3 sequence (DNA): TGTGCCAGCAGCTTAGATGTCAGGGATACGCAGTATTTT. It is translated as CASSLDVRDTQYF.

This clonotype was counted a few times. DNA for the CDR3: TGTGCCAGCAGCCTCGGCAGGACAGGGGAAGGTAGTGGCTACACCTTC. This translates into CASSLGRTGEGSGYTF. The chain uses TRBV7-9 and TRBJ1-2; 9 bases line up with TRBD1. This CDR3 is built from 16 residues. V trimming: 5 bases; J trimming: 7 bases; junction bases outside the gene matches: 14. Germline-derived CDR1 and CDR2 are SEHNR and FQNEAQ (reference sequence). The full variable domain, with the rest looked up from reference TRBV7-9 and TRBJ1-2, is DTGVSQNPRHKITKRGQNVTFRCDPISEHNRLYWYRQTLGQGPEFLTYFQNEAQLEKSRLLSDRFSAERPKGSFSTLEIQRTEQGDSAMYLCASSLGRTGEGSGYTFGSGTRLTVV.

This clonotype showed up many times. The chain links TRBV5-1 to TRBJ2-6; TRBD2 might be the D (6 bases). V shed 5 bases and J shed 0 bases, with 15 bases lying between them. The CDR3 totals 17 residues. Germline loops: CDR1 SGHRS, CDR2 YFSETQ. CDR3 in amino acids: CASRYRDSRSGANVLTF. CDR3 nucleotides: TGCGCCAGCAGGTACCGGGACTCCCGCTCTGGGGCCAACGTCCTGACTTTC.